The source of this T cell receptor (beta chain) is a study of shared clonotypes between healthy human individuals. The CDR3 contains 13 residues. Germline V lookup: CDR1 SGHRS, CDR2 YFSETQ. Germline trimming cut 4 bases from V and 6 bases from J; bases unmatched to any gene: 4. Turning to this clone: Antigen specificity is unknown.

Study results and caveats: The sharing of 5% to 6.5% of naive CD4 clonotypes was seen across several donors. At large depth, rarefaction still showed sorted-subset sequencing to be incomplete.

How the authors handled the data: For the immunoSEQ data, sequences were junction-only without quality scores, so filtering differed. Assay used: immunoSEQ multiplex PCR; TCRdb lists only in-frame clones, some missing. The D gene and trimming were derived from the DNA, and the V and J assignments and clone size from that table. This sample carries 1.6 million or so clones, 98% of them seen once, and the ten largest clones take about 0.4%. The chain joins TRBV5-1 to TRBJ2-7, with TRBD2 identical over 10 bases. The source is a man between 25 and 39 years old in good health. The sample consisted of naive CD4+ T cells sorted from blood. Indicated subset: CD45RA+ positively selected. This CDR3 reads CASSEREGREQYF. The CDR3 region has the DNA TGCGCCAGCAGCGAGCGGGAGGGCCGCGAGCAGTACTTC.